This paragraph covers one TCR beta chain sequence. This specimen comes from a study of cytomegalovirus exposure and HLA in healthy donors. Primers included in the PCR were 60 Vbeta and 13 Jbeta primers. Data came from immunoSEQ multiplex PCR; TCRdb stores just in-frame clones and leaves some out. This table has 130,000 or so clones, 8.5% appearing once. The CDR3 extends over 12 amino acids. CDR1 LNHNV and CDR2 YYDKDF come from the germline V gene (reference sequence). Trimming pared 5 bases from V and 10 bases from J, leaving 14 bases between. The sample taken for sequencing was PBMCs. The J gene is TRBJ1-1, the V gene TRBV15; D gene uncertain. The source is a middle-aged man in good health and CMV-seronegative. The CDR3, as DNA: TGTGCCACCAGCTCCCAAAGGGAGGGAGCTTTCTTT. This gives the protein CATSSQREGAFF.